These 18 T cell receptor beta chains were all obtained from the same sample, sequenced in a study of blood T cell repertoires in COVID-19. Profiling relied on immunoSEQ multiplex PCR, and the TCRdb table lists in-frame clones only, not all of them. The sample lists some 220,000 clones; around 83% were seen once. Material: peripheral blood. The receptors were gathered from a man between 45 and 60 years old who had recovered from COVID-19.

The V and J genes are TRBV10-3 and TRBJ2-1; 11 bases match TRBD2. The J segment lost 6 bases and the V segment lost 4 bases, leaving 5 bases of the junction unmatched. Germline lookup yields CDR1 ENHRY and CDR2 SYGVKD. The CDR3 covers 15 residues. This chain's CDR3 is CAISGTSGSGNEQFF. In DNA, the CDR3 is TGTGCCATCAGTGGAACTAGCGGGAGTGGCAATGAGCAGTTCTTC.

In this sample, this clone turned up once. This chain uses TRBV5-1 with TRBJ2-7; D is possibly TRBD1 (5 bases). CDR3 length: 15 residues. The germline V and J ends were trimmed by 1 base and 5 bases, with 16 bases remaining between them. The germline V gene has CDR1 SGHRS and CDR2 YFSETQ. CDR3: CASSLLAGSGNEQYF. CDR3 nucleotides: TGCGCCAGCAGCTTGCTGGCTGGTTCAGGGAACGAGCAGTACTTC.

This chain uses TRBV28 with TRBJ2-7; 10 nucleotides agree with TRBD1. V shed 4 bases, J shed 7 bases, and the junction held 7 bases outside the gene matches. Germline V gene lookup returns CDR1 MDHEN and CDR2 SYDVKM. This CDR3 is 14 amino acids long. CDR3 sequence (DNA): TGTGCCAGCAGTTCCTGGACAGGGGGTGGAGAGCAGTACTTC. This codes for CASSSWTGGGEQYF.

The chain joins TRBV28 to TRBJ1-3; D may be TRBD1 (6 bases). Per germline, CDR1 MDHEN and CDR2 SYDVKM. Deletions cut 6 bases from V and 4 bases from J, with 10 bases between. The CDR3 extends over 13 amino acids. In nucleotides, the CDR3 is TGTGCCAGCAGAGAGGGGGGGGGAAACACCATATATTTT. This encodes CASREGGGNTIYF.

The chain carries TRBV11-2 and TRBJ2-7; TRBD2 aligns across 9 bases. This CDR3 is built from 15 residues. Trimming cost V 1 base and J 1 base; bases outside gene matches: 2. The germline V gene encodes CDR1 SGHAT and CDR2 FQNNGV. CDR3 in amino acids: CASSLVLAGSYEQYF. CDR3 bases: TGTGCCAGCAGCTTAGTGCTAGCGGGGTCCTACGAGCAGTACTTC.

The V gene is TRBV10-3, the J gene TRBJ2-1; TRBD2 matches at 12 bases. The CDR3 spans 16 residues. In germline, CDR1 is ENHRY, CDR2 SYGVKD. V lost 0 bases and J lost 12; bases outside the gene matches: 9. CDR3 coding DNA: TGTGCCATCAGTGAGTCAGAGGGACTAGCGGGTCGTGGGCAGTTCTTC. Encoded protein: CAISESEGLAGRGQFF.

The table lists this clone with a few counts. The genes are TRBV5-1 and TRBJ2-7, with TRBD1 matching over 12 bases. This CDR3 has 15 residues. CDR1 and CDR2 (germline): SGHRS, YFSETQ. V was clipped by 4 bases and J by 3 bases; unmatched bases: 5. The CDR3 spells CASSAGTGGFYEQYF. The CDR3 DNA is TGCGCCAGCAGCGCTGGGACAGGGGGCTTCTACGAGCAGTACTTC.

This chain uses TRBV6-5 with TRBJ2-5; D unclear. The length of the CDR3 is 13 residues. The V gene lost 2 bases and the J gene lost 4 bases, with 8 bases spanning the gap. Looked up from germline, CDR1 is MNHEY and CDR2 is SVGAGI. CDR3 residues: CASSYTVSETQYF. In DNA, the CDR3 is TGTGCCAGCAGTTACACAGTATCAGAGACCCAGTACTTC.

The CDR3 here is CAWSVSLGNTEAFF. DNA of the CDR3: TGTGCCTGGAGTGTATCCCTCGGGAACACTGAAGCTTTCTTT. V and J are TRBV30 and TRBJ1-1; D gene ambiguous. Trimming removed 0 bases from V and 1 base from J, with 9 bases in between. This CDR3 is 14 amino acids long. Germline CDR1 GTSNPN, CDR2 SVGIG (reference sequence).

The chain employs TRBV24-1 and TRBJ2-3, with a tentative D call TRBD2 (6 bases). CDR1 KGHDR and CDR2 SFDVKD come from the germline V gene. The CDR3 spans 16 residues. Trimming stripped 3 bases from V and 0 bases from J, with 12 bases between. The chain's CDR3 is CATSDLAGFSTDTQYF. The DNA for the CDR3 is TGTGCCACCAGTGATCTTGCGGGATTTAGCACAGATACGCAGTATTTT.

This chain uses TRBV27 with TRBJ2-7; the match to TRBD2 covers 14 bases. Germline trimming cut 6 bases from V and 3 bases from J; bases unmatched to any gene: 7. This CDR3 spans 16 amino acids. CDR1 is MNHEY, CDR2 SMNVEV, per germline (reference sequence). The CDR3 sequence: CASRSTSGRVYYEQYF. CDR3 sequence (DNA): TGTGCCAGCAGATCGACTAGCGGGAGGGTCTACTACGAGCAGTACTTC.

The J gene is TRBJ2-3, the V gene TRBV28; 11 bases fit TRBD2. The V gene's germline CDR1 is MDHEN and CDR2 SYDVKM. The CDR3 length is 14 residues. After removal of 6 bases from V and 5 bases from J, the junction contained 4 bases not matched to a gene. CDR3 loop: CASRLAGDIDTQYF. The CDR3 nucleotides are TGTGCCAGCAGACTAGCGGGAGACATAGATACGCAGTATTTT.

The rearrangement links TRBV27 to TRBJ2-4; tentative D call: TRBD2 (6 bases). With 5 bases removed from V and 5 bases from J, the gap between germline ends came to 19 bases. There are 16 residues in the CDR3. CDR1 MNHEY and CDR2 SMNVEV come from the germline V gene (reference sequence). The DNA of the CDR3 is TGTGCCAGCAGTCTCCTCGGAGCGGGTCCAGAAAACATTCAGTACTTC. Amino acids: CASSLLGAGPENIQYF.

This chain uses TRBV27 with TRBJ1-6; 8 bases agree with TRBD1. This CDR3 has 13 amino acids. Germline CDR1 is MNHEY and CDR2 is SMNVEV (reference sequence). The CDR3 sequence is CVSRDRNNSPLHF. The CDR3 region has the DNA TGTGTTTCAAGGGACAGGAATAATTCACCCCTCCACTTT.

The chain links TRBV28 to TRBJ1-5, with a possible D match to TRBD1 (5 bases). This CDR3 has 15 residues. Germline CDR1 is MDHEN and CDR2 is SYDVKM. V was cut by 6 bases and J by 3 bases, with 15 bases left in between. The CDR3 nucleotides read TGTGCCAGCAGGCCCGCGGGGGGACCCAATCAGCCCCAGCATTTT. Its translation is CASRPAGGPNQPQHF.

The chain links TRBV7-7 to TRBJ1-5; 10 positions match TRBD1. The CDR3 has 18 residues. J gave up 6 bases and V 4 bases, and 15 bases lay outside the gene matches. Germline loops: CDR1 SSHAT, CDR2 FNYEAQ (reference sequence). The CDR3 nucleotides read TGTGCCAGCAGCTGCAAAACCGACAGGGGGCCACCACGTCAGCCCCAGCATTTT. This gives the protein CASSCKTDRGPPRQPQHF.

The chain recombines TRBV28 with TRBJ1-2; possible D gene TRBD1, 6 bases. This CDR3 has 14 residues. Trimming stripped 7 bases from V and 4 bases from J, with 16 bases between. Looked up from germline, CDR1 is MDHEN and CDR2 is SYDVKM. The CDR3 DNA reads TGTGCCAGCACCTTTCCCACAGGGCCCTATGGCTACACCTTC. Its protein is CASTFPTGPYGYTF.

This chain connects TRBV7-9 to TRBJ2-2; no clear D gene. CDR3 length equals 15 residues. Trimming took off 0 bases at V and 6 bases at J, with 11 bases between the two ends. Germline-derived CDR1 and CDR2 are SEHNR and FQNEAQ (reference sequence). In DNA form, the CDR3 reads TGTGCCAGCAGCTTAGCGGGCAGTACGGCCGGGGAGCTGTTTTTT. Protein product: CASSLAGSTAGELFF.